This TCR beta chain appears in the sequencing data of a study of T cells in Graves' hyperthyroidism and ophthalmopathy. Trimming took 6 bases from V and 12 from J, leaving 21 bases between them. Germline V gene sequence: CDR1 LGHDT, CDR2 YNNKEL (reference sequence). The CDR3 length is 14 residues. Stable hyperthyroidism: no ophthalmopathy progression over 18 months of follow-up. It was RNA transcripts that yielded the amplified TCR beta CDR3 regions. The primer set for the first-round RT-PCR of the TCR CDR3 was HTBI. TCRdb re-derived calls from the multiplex PCR reads in MiXCR, one entry per CDR3 protein. The sample has approximately 420,000 distinct CDR3 sequences, 15% seen once.

The origin of this receptor is a woman aged 25 to 45 with Graves' hyperthyroidism. The source material was blood. V and J are TRBV3-1 and TRBJ2-1; D may be TRBD1 or TRBD2 (5 bases each). The DNA for the CDR3 is TGTGCCAGCAGGTTCGGGACCCCAGGTTCCGGGCAGTTCTTC. Translating gives CASRFGTPGSGQFF.